Following are 31 T cell receptor beta chains from one sample sequenced in a study of blood T cell repertoires in COVID-19 (dated by TCRdb to 2018 to 2021). The library was produced with the immunoSEQ multiplex PCR assay. TCRdb re-hosts the immuneACCESS table, in-frame sequences only. Its copies lack some clones; in the studies checked, an unresolved V gene accounts for under half of them, and the cause for the rest is not known. The sample table shows roughly 280,000 clones, and 83% are seen once. Of the sample, less than 6% is held by the ten largest clones. Sequencing input: peripheral blood. The receptor set was obtained from a man in his 60s who had recovered from COVID-19.

This chain connects TRBV5-1 to TRBJ2-7, with 7 bases matching TRBD1. This CDR3 region has 15 residues. Trimming cost V 4 bases and J 0 bases; bases outside gene matches: 7. Germline V lookup: CDR1 SGHRS, CDR2 YFSETQ. The DNA for the CDR3 is TGCGCCAGCAGCCCTGGGACAGTTTACTCCTACGAGCAGTACTTC. Translated, it gives CASSPGTVYSYEQYF.

CDR3 nucleotide sequence: TGTGCCAGCAGCTACGCGGGGAATACGCAGTATTTT. Amino acid sequence: CASSYAGNTQYF. The chain joins TRBV11-2 to TRBJ2-3; weak D call: TRBD2 (6 bases). The germline V gene has CDR1 SGHAT and CDR2 FQNNGV. V lost 4 bases and J 7 bases, leaving 9 bases between the germline ends. CDR3 length: 12 residues.

This chain uses TRBV6-5 with TRBJ1-1; 8 bases are a match to TRBD1. The CDR3 runs to 15 residues. V gave up 0 bases and J gave up 5 bases; unmatched junction bases: 5. The germline CDR1 and CDR2 sequences are MNHEY and SVGAGI. The CDR3 spells CASSYSRTGRTEAFF. The CDR3 DNA follows: TGTGCCAGCAGTTACTCGCGGACAGGGAGGACTGAAGCTTTCTTT.

V gene TRBV2 combines with J gene TRBJ1-1; D is perhaps TRBD1 (6 bases). The germline V gene encodes CDR1 SNHLY and CDR2 FYNNEI. V was cut by 7 bases and J by 3 bases, with 12 bases left in between. CDR3 length equals 13 residues. CDR3 DNA sequence: TGTGCCAGCACCGATACAGGGTACACTGAAGCTTTCTTT. Encoded protein: CASTDTGYTEAFF.

V and J are TRBV6-6 and TRBJ2-7, with TRBD1 identical over 10 bases. The germline gives CDR1 MNHNY, CDR2 SVGAGI (reference sequence). The CDR3 runs to 15 residues. Trimming at V came to 6 bases and at J to 0 bases, leaving 5 bases not matched to a gene. The DNA of the CDR3 is TGTGCCAGCAGCCCGGGACAGGGGAACTCCTACGAGCAGTACTTC. Protein: CASSPGQGNSYEQYF.

This rearrangement joins TRBV7-3 to TRBJ1-1, with TRBD1 as a possible D gene (6 bases). This CDR3 is built from 13 residues. V shed 1 base and J shed 11 bases, with 14 bases lying between them. Germline values: CDR1 SGHTA, CDR2 FQGTGA. CDR3 sequence reads: CASSLSQGLDAFF. CDR3 sequence (DNA): TGTGCCAGCAGCTTAAGTCAGGGGCTTGATGCTTTCTTT.

The chain has TRBV11-2 and TRBJ2-1; TRBD2 aligns across 14 bases. The V and J ends lost 5 bases and 10 bases, in that order; junction bases with no gene match: 10. CDR1 and CDR2 from the germline V gene are SGHAT and FQNNGV. The CDR3 contains 16 residues. The CDR3 DNA reads as TGTGCCAGCAGCCACCCGACTAGCGGGGGGGCAGTGGAGCAGTTCTTC. Translated, it gives CASSHPTSGGAVEQFF.

V and J are TRBV5-6 and TRBJ1-5; 11 bases agree with TRBD1. The CDR3 loop spans 17 amino acids. Per the germline V gene, CDR1 is SGHDT and CDR2 is YYEEEE. After removal of 4 bases from V and 2 bases from J, the junction contained 8 bases not matched to a gene. CDR3 protein: CASSIGTGGTRNQPQHF. The CDR3 nucleotides read TGTGCCAGCAGCATCGGGACAGGGGGAACCCGCAATCAGCCCCAGCATTTT.

The V call is TRBV28, the J call TRBJ2-2; a possible D gene is TRBD2 (5 bases). Germline assignment: CDR1 MDHEN and CDR2 SYDVKM. This CDR3 comprises 15 residues. Trimming took 6 bases from V and 4 from J, leaving 15 bases between them. In DNA form, the CDR3 reads TGTGCCAGCAGAAGTGGACTCCACAGCACCGGGGAGCTGTTTTTT. As protein: CASRSGLHSTGELFF.

The gene calls are TRBV19 and TRBJ1-5; the D is unclear. V lost 6 bases, J lost 0 bases, and 15 bases lay in between. Germline CDR1 and CDR2: LNHDA and SQIVND (reference sequence). The CDR3 consists of 16 residues. The DNA of the CDR3 is TGTGCCAGTAGCCCTTATACAGAAAATAGCAATCAGCCCCAGCATTTT. Translation gives CASSPYTENSNQPQHF. Full variable domain (missing parts from reference TRBV19 and TRBJ1-5): DGGITQSPKYLFRKEGQNVTLSCEQNLNHDAMYWYRQDPGQGLRLIYYSQIVNDFQKGDIAEGYSVSREKKESFPLTVTSAQKNPTAFYLCASSPYTENSNQPQHFGDGTRLSIL.

The chain has TRBV5-1 and TRBJ2-2; TRBD2 matches at 13 bases. The CDR3 has 19 amino acids. CDR1 is SGHRS, CDR2 YFSETQ, per germline. V shed 0 bases and J 4 bases; nucleotides not matched to a gene: 9. The DNA of the CDR3 is TGCGCCAGCAGCTTGGCCGGACTAGCGGGGGCCGGGGGCACCGGGGAGCTGTTTTTT. It codes for CASSLAGLAGAGGTGELFF.

The chain couples TRBV4-1 to TRBJ2-7; the D gene is possibly TRBD2 (5 bases). CDR1 is MGHRA and CDR2 is YSYEKL in the germline V gene. The CDR3 spans 17 residues. V was trimmed by 1 base and J by 3 bases, leaving 19 bases between them. CDR3 residues: CASSQVTPKSGNYEQYF. CDR3 sequence (DNA): TGCGCCAGCAGCCAAGTAACCCCCAAGTCGGGGAACTACGAGCAGTACTTC.

This sequence joins TRBV7-2 and TRBJ2-6, with 9 bases lining up with TRBD1. This CDR3 comprises 18 residues. The germline V gene encodes CDR1 SGHTA and CDR2 FQGNSA. The V gene end was trimmed by 3 bases and the J gene end by 1 base; junction bases not matched to a gene: 7. DNA for the CDR3: TGTGCCAGCAGCTTTACTGCGGGACAGGGTTCTGGGGCCAACGTCCTGACTTTC. Its translation: CASSFTAGQGSGANVLTF.

The rearrangement links TRBV5-4 to TRBJ1-2; the D is unclear. Germline-derived CDR1 and CDR2 are SGHNT and YYREEE (reference sequence). The CDR3 length is 12 residues. Trimming left V 3 bases short and J 4 bases short, with 7 bases between. CDR3 region: CASSSDSYGYTF. The DNA for the CDR3 is TGTGCCAGCAGCTCTGACTCCTATGGCTACACCTTC.

The rearrangement links TRBV6-5 to TRBJ2-2, with D perhaps matching TRBD2 (5 bases). V gave up 5 bases and J gave up 1 base, with 11 bases separating them. The CDR3 sequence is 15 residues long. Germline V CDR1 and CDR2: MNHEY, SVGAGI. The CDR3 region has the DNA TGTGCCAGCAGTCCGGGGAACAGGAACACCGGGGAGCTGTTTTTT. It translates to CASSPGNRNTGELFF.

The chain carries TRBV5-1 and TRBJ1-1, with 7 bases aligning to TRBD1. From germline, CDR1 is SGHRS and CDR2 YFSETQ. CDR3 length equals 14 residues. Trimming took 0 bases from V and 4 from J; bases not matched to a gene: 3. CDR3 in DNA: TGCGCCAGCAGCTTGGTAGGGGGCGGCACTGAAGCTTTCTTT. Encoded protein: CASSLVGGGTEAFF.

The chain uses TRBV19 and TRBJ2-6; the D is unclear. CDR1 and CDR2 (germline): LNHDA, SQIVND (reference sequence). This CDR3 has 17 residues. Trimming took 6 bases from V and 0 from J, leaving 15 bases between them. The DNA of the CDR3 is TGTGCCAGTAGCAGAAATTTCGCAAACTCTGGGGCCAACGTCCTGACTTTC. Translation: CASSRNFANSGANVLTF.

The chain uses TRBV6-5 and TRBJ2-3; 11 bases are shared with TRBD2. Germline CDR1 MNHEY, CDR2 SVGAGI. This CDR3 comprises 15 residues. The V segment lost 6 bases and the J segment 6 bases; nucleotides outside the gene matches: 8. The CDR3: CASRLAGGPRDTQYF. The CDR3 nucleotides read TGTGCCAGCAGGCTAGCGGGGGGCCCACGGGATACGCAGTATTTT.

The chain is built from TRBV5-1 and TRBJ2-5; 7 bases fit TRBD1. With 4 bases clipped from V and 6 bases from J, the junction kept 6 bases outside the gene matches. Germline V gene sequence: CDR1 SGHRS, CDR2 YFSETQ. The CDR3 sequence is 13 residues long. The CDR3 nucleotides are TGCGCCAGCAGCCCCGGACAGGACCAGACCCAGTACTTC. Protein sequence: CASSPGQDQTQYF.

V and J are TRBV7-9 and TRBJ2-3; weak D call: TRBD2 (6 bases). The V gene lost 3 bases and the J gene lost 0 bases, with 13 bases spanning the gap. CDR3 length: 16 amino acids. Germline CDR1 is SEHNR and CDR2 is FQNEAQ (reference sequence). The CDR3, as DNA: TGTGCCAGCAGCTTGCGAGGGAGGACGAGCACAGATACGCAGTATTTT. Translated, it gives CASSLRGRTSTDTQYF.

This clone was seen a handful of times. The chain links TRBV7-8 to TRBJ2-7, with TRBD1 matching 8 bases. This CDR3 region has 15 residues. Germline V CDR1 and CDR2: SGHVS, FQNEAQ. The ends lost 5 bases at V and 1 base at J; junction bases unmatched: 7. DNA of the CDR3: TGTGCCAGCAGCCCGCGCCGGGACAGGTCCTACGAGCAGTACTTC. This codes for CASSPRRDRSYEQYF.

The rearrangement joins TRBV5-1 to TRBJ2-7; 10 bases map to TRBD2. This CDR3 comprises 17 residues. The junction had 9 bases not matched to a gene; V was cut back by 0 bases and J by 3 bases. Germline CDR1 and CDR2: SGHRS and YFSETQ. CDR3 amino acids: CASSLVTGGTSVYEQYF. CDR3 coding DNA: TGCGCCAGCAGCTTGGTCACTGGGGGGACTAGCGTCTACGAGCAGTACTTC.

The genes are TRBV5-4 and TRBJ2-1; TRBD2 matches 7 bases. The trim removed 2 bases at V and 15 bases at J, leaving 11 bases unmatched. The CDR3 spans 13 residues. Germline loops: CDR1 SGHNT, CDR2 YYREEE (reference sequence). The CDR3 coding sequence is TGTGCCAGCAGCTTTATTATGGGACTAAAGCCGTTCTTC. Its protein product is CASSFIMGLKPFF.

This clone has a single count. The chain recombines TRBV12-3 or TRBV12-4 with TRBJ2-7; a possible D gene is TRBD2 (5 bases). The CDR3 sequence is 12 residues long. The ends were cut back, 3 bases at V and 9 bases at J, with 12 bases in the middle. CDR3 amino acids: CASSFNPAGQYF. CDR3 sequence (DNA): TGTGCCAGCAGTTTTAACCCGGCGGGGCAGTACTTC.

The rearrangement uses TRBV19 and TRBJ1-3, with a tentative D call TRBD1 (5 bases). The ends were cut back, 7 bases at V and 0 bases at J, with 10 bases in the middle. CDR1 LNHDA and CDR2 SQIVND come from the germline V gene (reference sequence). The CDR3 runs to 14 residues. Written as DNA, the CDR3 is TGTGCCAGTAAGGGGAGGATCTCTGGAAACACCATATATTTT. Translation gives CASKGRISGNTIYF.

This chain joins TRBV6-6 and TRBJ1-3, with unresolved D. The CDR3 contains 11 residues. V lost 1 base and J 8 bases, leaving 3 bases between the germline ends. CDR1 and CDR2 (germline): MNHNY, SVGAGI (reference sequence). CDR3 sequence (DNA): TGTGCCAGCAGTTACTTAGACACCATATATTTT. This codes for CASSYLDTIYF.

The chain joins TRBV9 to TRBJ2-3; the match to TRBD2 covers 10 bases. Trimming cost V 1 base and J 4 bases; bases outside gene matches: 3. Germline assignment: CDR1 SGDLS and CDR2 YYNGEE. The CDR3 is 15 residues long. The CDR3 DNA reads TGTGCCAGCAGCGTACAGCGGGGGGGCCCAGATACGCAGTATTTT. Encoded protein: CASSVQRGGPDTQYF.

The CDR3 coding sequence is TGTGCCAGCAGCTTAAATCTTGGCAGGGTGACCGATGAGCAGTTCTTC. Amino acids: CASSLNLGRVTDEQFF. The chain has TRBV7-9 and TRBJ2-1, with D perhaps matching TRBD1 (5 bases). CDR1 SEHNR and CDR2 FQNEAQ come from the germline V gene (reference sequence). The length of the CDR3 is 16 residues. Trimming pared 2 bases from V and 8 bases from J, leaving 19 bases between.

The chain uses TRBV19 and TRBJ2-3; 10 bases map to TRBD2. The CDR3 has 16 residues. Trimming removed 5 bases from V and 3 bases from J; junction bases left unmatched: 8. Germline loops: CDR1 LNHDA, CDR2 SQIVND (reference sequence). Written as DNA, the CDR3 is TGTGCCAGTAGTGCCCCTAGCGGGAGAACGACAGATACGCAGTATTTT. Amino acid sequence: CASSAPSGRTTDTQYF.

This clone was observed a handful of times. This chain links TRBV27 with TRBJ1-6; 10 bases fit TRBD1. After removal of 4 bases from V and 8 bases from J, the junction contained 11 bases not matched to a gene. The germline gives CDR1 MNHEY, CDR2 SMNVEV (reference sequence). The CDR3 has 17 residues. CDR3 nucleotides: TGTGCCAGCAGTTCCCCGACCGGGACAGGGGTTTATTCACCCCTCCACTTT. Its protein product is CASSSPTGTGVYSPLHF.

This sequence joins TRBV7-6 and TRBJ2-5; 7 positions agree with TRBD1. From germline, CDR1 is SGHVS and CDR2 FNYEAQ. CDR3 length: 15 amino acids. V was pared by 5 bases and J by 2 bases, with 8 bases of the junction left unmatched. CDR3 coding DNA: TGTGCCAGCAGCCGTTATACGGGACAGCAAGAGACCCAGTACTTC. Translated: CASSRYTGQQETQYF.